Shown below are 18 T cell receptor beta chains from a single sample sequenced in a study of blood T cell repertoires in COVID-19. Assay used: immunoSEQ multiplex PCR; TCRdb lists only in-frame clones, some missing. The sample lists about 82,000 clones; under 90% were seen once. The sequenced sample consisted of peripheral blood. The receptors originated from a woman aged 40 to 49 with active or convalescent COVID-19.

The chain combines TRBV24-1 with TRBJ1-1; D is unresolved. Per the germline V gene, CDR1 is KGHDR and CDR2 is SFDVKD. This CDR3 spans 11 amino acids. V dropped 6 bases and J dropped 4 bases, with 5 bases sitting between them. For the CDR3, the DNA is TGTGCCACCAGTTCAGGCACTGAAGCTTTCTTT. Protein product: CATSSGTEAFF.

The CDR3 sequence is CASSIMQGGYEQYF. CDR3 bases: TGTGCCAGTAGTATAATGCAGGGTGGCTACGAGCAGTACTTC. This rearrangement joins TRBV19 to TRBJ2-7; D might be TRBD1 (5 bases). Trimming removed 2 bases from V and 3 bases from J, with 11 bases in between. Germline lookup yields CDR1 LNHDA and CDR2 SQIVND (reference sequence). The CDR3 has 14 amino acids.

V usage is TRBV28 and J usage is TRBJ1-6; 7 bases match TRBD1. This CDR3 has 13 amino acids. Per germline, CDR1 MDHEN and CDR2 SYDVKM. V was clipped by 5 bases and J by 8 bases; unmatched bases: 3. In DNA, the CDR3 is TGTGCCAGCAGTGGACAGGAGGATTCACCCCTCCACTTT. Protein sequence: CASSGQEDSPLHF.

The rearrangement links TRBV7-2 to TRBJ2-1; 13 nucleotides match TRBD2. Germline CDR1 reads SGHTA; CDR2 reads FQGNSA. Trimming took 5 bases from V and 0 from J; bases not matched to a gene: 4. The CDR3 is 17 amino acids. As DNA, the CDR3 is TGTGCCAGCAGCCCGGGACTAGCGGGGAGCTCCTACAATGAGCAGTTCTTC. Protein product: CASSPGLAGSSYNEQFF.

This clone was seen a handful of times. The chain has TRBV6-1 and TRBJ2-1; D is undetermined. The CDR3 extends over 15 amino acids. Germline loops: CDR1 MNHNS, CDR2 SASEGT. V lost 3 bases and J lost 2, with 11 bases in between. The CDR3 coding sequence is TGTGCCAGCAGTGATTCTCTTTCCCCCTACAATGAGCAGTTCTTC. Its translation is CASSDSLSPYNEQFF.

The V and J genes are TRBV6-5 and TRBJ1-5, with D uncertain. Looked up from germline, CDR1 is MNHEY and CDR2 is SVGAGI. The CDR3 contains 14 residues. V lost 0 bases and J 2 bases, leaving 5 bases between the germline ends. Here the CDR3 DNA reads TGTGCCAGCAGTTACTCGGCCCGCAATCAGCCCCAGCATTTT. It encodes CASSYSARNQPQHF.

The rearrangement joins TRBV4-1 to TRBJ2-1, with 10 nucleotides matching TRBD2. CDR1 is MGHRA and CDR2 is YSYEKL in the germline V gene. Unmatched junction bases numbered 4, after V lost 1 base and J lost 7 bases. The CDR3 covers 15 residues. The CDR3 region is CASSQGAGGLNEQFF. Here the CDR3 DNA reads TGCGCCAGCAGCCAAGGAGCGGGGGGGCTAAATGAGCAGTTCTTC.

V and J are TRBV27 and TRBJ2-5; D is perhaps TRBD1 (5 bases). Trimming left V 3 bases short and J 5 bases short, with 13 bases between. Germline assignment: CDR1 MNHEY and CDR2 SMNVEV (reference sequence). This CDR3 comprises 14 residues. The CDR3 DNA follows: TGTGCCAGCAGTTTGCATACAAAGGGGGAGACCCAGTACTTC. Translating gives CASSLHTKGETQYF.

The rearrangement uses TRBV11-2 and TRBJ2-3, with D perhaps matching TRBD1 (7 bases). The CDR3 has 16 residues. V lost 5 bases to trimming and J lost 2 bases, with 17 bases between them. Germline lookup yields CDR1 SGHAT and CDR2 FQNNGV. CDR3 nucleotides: TGTGCCAGCAGCGATTCAGGGGGAGGTATCACAGATACGCAGTATTTT. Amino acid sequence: CASSDSGGGITDTQYF.

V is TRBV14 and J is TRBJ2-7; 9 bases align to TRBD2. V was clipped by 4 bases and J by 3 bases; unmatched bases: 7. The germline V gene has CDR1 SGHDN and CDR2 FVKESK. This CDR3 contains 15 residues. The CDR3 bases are TGTGCCAGCAGCCGAGGCGGGAGGGCTAACTACGAGCAGTACTTC. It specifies CASSRGGRANYEQYF.

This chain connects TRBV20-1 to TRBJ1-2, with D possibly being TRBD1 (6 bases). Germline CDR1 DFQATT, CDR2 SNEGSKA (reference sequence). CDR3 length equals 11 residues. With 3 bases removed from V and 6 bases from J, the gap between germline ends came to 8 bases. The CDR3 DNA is TGCAGTGCTAGTCCAGGGGATGGCTACACCTTC. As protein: CSASPGDGYTF.

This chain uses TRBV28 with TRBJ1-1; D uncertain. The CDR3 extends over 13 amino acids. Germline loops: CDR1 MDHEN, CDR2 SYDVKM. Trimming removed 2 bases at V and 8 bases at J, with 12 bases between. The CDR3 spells CASSLGAGWEAFF. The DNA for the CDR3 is TGTGCCAGCAGTTTAGGAGCGGGTTGGGAAGCTTTCTTT.

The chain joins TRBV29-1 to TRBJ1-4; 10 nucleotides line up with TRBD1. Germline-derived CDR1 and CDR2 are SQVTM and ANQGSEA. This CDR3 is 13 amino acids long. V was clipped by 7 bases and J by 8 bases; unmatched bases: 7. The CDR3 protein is CSGGGTGEEKLFF. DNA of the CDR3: TGCAGCGGTGGGGGGACAGGGGAAGAAAAACTGTTTTTT.

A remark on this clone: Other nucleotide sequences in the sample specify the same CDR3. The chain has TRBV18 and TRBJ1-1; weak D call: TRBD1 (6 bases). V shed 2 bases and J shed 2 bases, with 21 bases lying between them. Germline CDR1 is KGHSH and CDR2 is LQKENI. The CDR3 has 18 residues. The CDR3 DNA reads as TGTGCCAGCTCACCATTCAAGGGCGGGGCGGGGGCTAACACTGAAGCTTTCTTT. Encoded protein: CASSPFKGGAGANTEAFF.

As DNA, the CDR3 is TGTGCCAAAAGTGGATTTGGGCAGGGTAACTATGGCTACACCTTC. The encoded protein is CAKSGFGQGNYGYTF. V and J are TRBV30 and TRBJ1-2, with a weak D call TRBD1 (5 bases). Trimming left V 8 bases short and J 1 base short, with 20 bases between. CDR1 is GTSNPN and CDR2 is SVGIG in the germline V gene (reference sequence). The CDR3 loop spans 15 amino acids.

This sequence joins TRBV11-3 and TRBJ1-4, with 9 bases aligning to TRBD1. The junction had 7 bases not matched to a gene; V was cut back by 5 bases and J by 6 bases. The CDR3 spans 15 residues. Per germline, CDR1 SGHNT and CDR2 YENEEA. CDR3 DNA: TGTGCCAGCAGCGCTGGGACAGGGAGGTATGAAAAACTGTTTTTT. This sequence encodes CASSAGTGRYEKLFF.

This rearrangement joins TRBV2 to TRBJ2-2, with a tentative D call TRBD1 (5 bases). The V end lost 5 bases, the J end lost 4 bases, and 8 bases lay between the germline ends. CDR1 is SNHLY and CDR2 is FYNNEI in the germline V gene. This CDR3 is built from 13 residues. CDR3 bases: TGTGCCAGCAGTACAGGACCCACCGGGGAGCTGTTTTTT. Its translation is CASSTGPTGELFF.

CDR3 in amino acids: CASSHEELAGGREYF. Here the CDR3 DNA reads TGTGCCAGCAGCCACGAAGAACTAGCGGGGGGACGGGAGTATTTT. The chain has TRBV9 and TRBJ2-3; 12 bases line up with TRBD2. Trimming removed 4 bases from V and 13 bases from J; junction bases left unmatched: 13. This CDR3 has 15 residues. Per germline, CDR1 SGDLS and CDR2 YYNGEE.